These 31 T cell receptor beta chains originate from one sample sequenced in a study of tumor-infiltrating lymphocytes in primary liver carcinoma. The study co-extracted DNA and RNA from around 20-30 mg of unsorted bulk tissue. The investigators made TCR beta cDNA from approximately 500 ng total RNA, using a constant-region primer. What produced the TCR beta libraries was three nested multiplex PCR rounds using slightly modified ARM-PCR. Researchers ran the first two PCR rounds for roughly 11 cycles each with TRBV1-TRBV30 forward primers and a C-beta reverse primer. TCRdb reanalysed the multiplex PCR reads using MiXCR and keeps one entry per CDR3 protein. The sample has approximately 110,000 distinct CDR3 sequences, roughly 80% seen once; the top ten hold approximately 20%. The sequencing sample was made of liver tumor tissue from sampling region 3. Regarding subset: tumor region T3, left-lateral pole. Receptors originate from a man aged 35-49 years with primary liver carcinoma and hepatitis B virus infection.

This chain joins TRBV2 and TRBJ2-5, with D unresolved. The CDR3 contains 13 residues. The germline CDR1 and CDR2 sequences are SNHLY and FYNNEI. Trimming cost V 5 bases and J 5 bases, with 12 bases left between them. CDR3 protein: CASSNKGPETQYF. For the CDR3, the DNA is TGTGCCAGCAGTAACAAGGGCCCCGAGACCCAGTACTTC.

Turning to this clonotype: Relative to the germline gene, one junction end is altered; a read error may explain this. The genes are TRBV4-2 and TRBJ2-1, with 8 bases aligning to TRBD2. The CDR3 runs 16 residues. Germline CDR1 and CDR2: LGHNA and YNFKEQ. CDR3 DNA: TGTGCCACCAGCCACGCGGGGGGACATGGGAACAATGAGCAGTTCTTC. This sequence encodes CATSHAGGHGNNEQFF.

On this clonotype itself: Its ends do not fully match the called genes, so a read error is possible. The V call is TRBV4-3, the J call TRBJ2-7; TRBD2 might be the D (6 bases). CDR3 length: 14 residues. Looked up from germline, CDR1 is LGHNA and CDR2 is YSLEER. The CDR3 DNA reads TGCGCCAGCAGCCAAGGTGGGGGGTCCTACCAGCATTACTTC. Amino acid sequence: CASSQGGGSYQHYF.

In this sample, this clonotype turned up many times. The chain carries TRBV5-1 and TRBJ2-1; 9 nucleotides match TRBD2. Per germline, CDR1 SGHRS and CDR2 YFSETQ. The CDR3 sequence is 13 residues long. J was trimmed by 9 bases and V by 5 bases; bases with no gene match: 6. The chain's CDR3 is CASSASRGGEQFF. CDR3 in DNA: TGCGCCAGCAGTGCCTCGCGGGGGGGTGAGCAGTTCTTC.

With regard to this clonotype: The CDR3 ends on some other residue instead of the conserved phenylalanine or tryptophan, so this is likely a read error. The rearrangement uses TRBV14 and TRBJ1-5, with 7 nucleotides matching TRBD1. Trimming removed 0 bases from V and 11 bases from J; junction bases left unmatched: 4. Germline-derived CDR1 and CDR2 are SGHDN and FVKESK. This CDR3 region has 13 residues. CDR3 nucleotide sequence: TGTGCCAGCAGCCAAGATCCAGGGGGAGCCCAGCATTCT. Residues: CASSQDPGGAQHS.

This clonotype was seen just once. V gene TRBV6-4 combines with J gene TRBJ2-5; D is ambiguous. Germline loops: CDR1 MRHNA, CDR2 SNTAGT. Trimming shortened V by 3 bases and J by 1 base, and 9 bases separated the two germline ends. The CDR3 has 14 residues. The CDR3 DNA reads TGTGCCAGCAGTGATCACTGGGGCCAAGAGACCCAGTACTTC. Residues: CASSDHWGQETQYF.

This clonotype has a single count. At one end the junction does not follow the germline gene, possibly because of a read error. V is TRBV5-4 and J is TRBJ2-5; 9 bases match TRBD2. In germline, CDR1 is SGHNT, CDR2 YYREEE (reference sequence). CDR3 length equals 16 residues. CDR3 nucleotide sequence: TGTGCCAGCAGCAGCACTAGCGGGCTGGGGCAAGAGACCCAGTGCTTC. It codes for CASSSTSGLGQETQCF.

This chain joins TRBV10-2 and TRBJ1-1; 10 nucleotides match TRBD1. Trimming removed 10 bases from V and 1 base from J; junction bases left unmatched: 6. Per the germline V gene, CDR1 is WSHSY and CDR2 is SAAADI. The length of the CDR3 is 14 residues. This chain's CDR3 is CANRQGAANTEAFF. CDR3 sequence (DNA): TGCGCCAACAGACAGGGGGCAGCGAACACTGAAGCTTTCTTT.

This clonotype was found many times. This chain connects TRBV5-1 to TRBJ2-1; D possibly corresponds to TRBD2 (6 bases). Germline V CDR1 and CDR2: SGHRS, YFSETQ. The CDR3 spans 16 residues. The V end lost 0 bases, the J end lost 3 bases, and 13 bases lay between the germline ends. This CDR3 is CASSLAWRGSYNEQFF. The CDR3 DNA sequence: TGCGCCAGCAGCTTGGCCTGGCGGGGAAGCTACAATGAGCAGTTCTTC.

With regard to this clonotype: The conserved phenylalanine or tryptophan normally closing the CDR3 is absent here, so this likely arose from a read error. The chain links TRBV11-1 to TRBJ2-3, with D possibly called TRBD1 or TRBD2 (5 bases each). The CDR3 covers 19 residues. Germline assignment: CDR1 SGHAT and CDR2 FQDESV (reference sequence). The CDR3 spells CASSSGGSSVGARRDTQYL. CDR3 DNA sequence: TGTGCCAGCAGTTCTGGGGGAAGCTCTGTTGGAGCCCGAAGAGATACTCAGTATCTT.

As to this clonotype: Germline is not matched at one junction end, which may reflect a read error. The gene calls are TRBV4-1 and TRBJ2-7; 7 nucleotides line up with TRBD1. The CDR3 spans 13 residues. The germline V gene encodes CDR1 MGHRA and CDR2 YSYEKL. The CDR3, as DNA: TGCGTCAGCAGCCTAAAGGGGGCTGTCGAGCAGTACTTC. Translated: CVSSLKGAVEQYF.

This clonotype came up once. Germline is not matched at one junction end, which may reflect a read error. The chain links TRBV29-1 to TRBJ2-2, with TRBD2 identical over 7 bases. The CDR3 is 15 residues long. Germline V CDR1 and CDR2: SQVTM, ANQGSEA. The CDR3 DNA sequence: TGCAGCGTTGGTGGTCCGGGAGGTGGCACCGGGGAGCTGTTGTTT. It specifies CSVGGPGGGTGELLF.

Relative to its sample, this clonotype is large (0.1 to 1%). The chain is built from TRBV11-3 and TRBJ1-5; TRBD1 might be the D (5 bases). Germline CDR1 and CDR2: SGHNT and YENEEA. V was cut by 0 bases and J by 6 bases, with 12 bases left in between. The CDR3 is 15 residues long. CDR3 DNA: TGTGCCAGCAGCTTAGATCTGGGGGTGGCTCAGCCCCAGCATTTT. This codes for CASSLDLGVAQPQHF. Variable domain in full (rest from reference TRBV11-3 and TRBJ1-5): EAGVVQSPRYKIIEKKQPVAFWCNPISGHNTLYWYLQNLGQGPELLIRYENEEAVDDSQLPKDRFSAERLKGVDSTLKIQPAELGDSAVYLCASSLDLGVAQPQHFGDGTRLSIL.

The sample holds one count of this clonotype. One end of the junction fails to match germline, which may point to a read error. The V call is TRBV11-1, the J call TRBJ2-4; 8 bases align to TRBD2. From germline, CDR1 is SGHAT and CDR2 FQDESV (reference sequence). This CDR3 contains 17 residues. The CDR3 spells CASSYPGNSGTKNIQYF. CDR3 in DNA: TGTGCCAGCAGTTATCCCGGGAATAGCGGGACCAAGAACATTCAGTACTTC.

On this clonotype: A much larger clone differs from this one at a single base, so this may be a read error. The gene calls are TRBV5-1 and TRBJ2-5; D may correspond to TRBD1 or TRBD2 (5 bases each). Germline V gene lookup returns CDR1 SGHRS and CDR2 YFSETQ. The CDR3 runs to 15 residues. The V end lost 0 bases, the J end lost 5 bases, and 14 bases lay between the germline ends. The CDR3 sequence: CASSLGAGTHETQYF. The DNA for the CDR3 is TGCGCCAGCAGCTTGGGGGCCGGGACCCATGAGACCCAGTACTTC.

Remarks on this clonotype: The junction does not match germline at one end; this may be a read error. The chain recombines TRBV5-6 with TRBJ1-2; D possibly corresponds to TRBD1 (5 bases). This CDR3 spans 13 amino acids. CDR1 and CDR2 (germline): SGHDT, YYEEEE. The CDR3 sequence: CVSSLTANYGYTF. The CDR3 nucleotides read TGTGTCAGCAGCTTGACAGCAAACTATGGCTACACCTTC.

The rearrangement uses TRBV29-1 and TRBJ2-5; no clear D gene. The CDR3 length is 14 residues. The germline CDR1 and CDR2 sequences are SQVTM and ANQGSEA. CDR3 in amino acids: CSVNNRVGKQAQYF. The CDR3 DNA sequence: TGCAGTGTTAACAACAGAGTCGGCAAGCAAGCCCAGTACTTC.

Notes on this clonotype: Germline and junction disagree at one end, which may indicate a read error. The rearrangement joins TRBV12-3 or TRBV12-4 to TRBJ1-4; TRBD1 is a possible D gene (5 bases). The CDR3 totals 15 residues. Here the CDR3 DNA reads TGTGCCAGCAGTTTATGGGGGGTGCTGGGGGAAAAACTATTTTTT. It specifies CASSLWGVLGEKLFF.

This chain connects TRBV29-1 to TRBJ1-2; D is perhaps TRBD1 (6 bases). Germline V lookup: CDR1 SQVTM, CDR2 ANQGSEA. The CDR3 is 14 amino acids. This chain's CDR3 is CNVEFGQSIYGYTF. As DNA, the CDR3 is TGCAACGTCGAGTTTGGACAGTCGATCTACGGCTACACCTTC.

Details on this clonotype: A junction end diverges from the germline sequence, so it may reflect a read error. This rearrangement joins TRBV6-5 to TRBJ1-2; D is undetermined. CDR1 MNHEY and CDR2 SVGAGI come from the germline V gene. The CDR3 sequence is 14 residues long. This CDR3 is CASNLNPANYDYTF. Here the CDR3 DNA reads TGTGCCAGCAATCTGAACCCAGCTAACTATGACTACACCTTC.

About this clonotype: One end of the junction is discordant with germline, which a read error may explain. This chain connects TRBV4-2 to TRBJ2-1; 9 bases line up with TRBD2. CDR1 and CDR2 from the germline V gene are LGHNA and YNFKEQ. CDR3 length: 15 amino acids. This chain's CDR3 is CATPRTSESLNEHFF. The DNA of the CDR3 is TGTGCCACCCCTCGGACTAGCGAGAGTTTAAATGAGCATTTCTTC.

The chain employs TRBV6-2 or TRBV6-3 and TRBJ1-1; D not resolved. The CDR3 is 11 amino acids. Germline loops: CDR1 MNHEY, CDR2 SVGEGT. Trimming stripped 4 bases from V and 11 bases from J, with 11 bases between. For the CDR3, the DNA is TGTGCCAGCAGTTCGGTAGGTCTGGCTTTCTTT. Its translation: CASSSVGLAFF.

The chain links TRBV6-6 to TRBJ2-4; tentatively, D is TRBD1 (5 bases). This CDR3 is built from 17 residues. Germline V gene lookup returns CDR1 MNHNY and CDR2 SVGAGI (reference sequence). The CDR3 loop is CVSSYSTSGIAENIQYF. The CDR3 region has the DNA TGTGTCAGTAGTTACTCGACGTCAGGGATCGCCGAAAACATTCAGTACTTC.

Points on this clonotype: Since a much larger clone is just one base distant, this may be a read error. The chain combines TRBV28 with TRBJ2-5; no reliable D call. Germline CDR1 MDHEN, CDR2 SYDVKM. The CDR3 spans 14 residues. DNA of the CDR3: TGTGCCATCAGTTTATCGCAGGAACAAGAGACCCAGTACTTC. Residues: CAISLSQEQETQYF. Full variable domain (rest looked up from reference TRBV28 and TRBJ2-5): DVKVTQSSRYLVKRTGEKVFLECVQDMDHENMFWYRQDPGLGLRLIYFSYDVKMKEKGDIPEGYSVSREKKERFSLILESASTNQTSMYLCAISLSQEQETQYFGPGTRLLVL.

A word on this clonotype: Germline and junction disagree at one end, which may indicate a read error. The J gene is TRBJ2-7, the V gene TRBV29-1, with 8 nucleotides matching TRBD1. Germline CDR1 reads SQVTM; CDR2 reads ANQGSEA. The CDR3 has 14 residues. This chain's CDR3 is CSARQGSHSYVQYF. The CDR3 nucleotides read TGCAGCGCCAGACAGGGGAGTCATAGCTACGTGCAGTACTTC.

About this clonotype: At one of its ends the junction is not consistent with the germline gene, which may arise from a read error. V and J are TRBV4-1 and TRBJ2-7; TRBD2 aligns across 8 bases. Per germline, CDR1 MGHRA and CDR2 YSYEKL. The CDR3 covers 15 residues. The CDR3, as DNA: TGCGCTAGCAACCAAACTAGCGGTAGCTCCTACGAGCAGTACTTC. Protein sequence: CASNQTSGSSYEQYF.

Notes on this clonotype: Germline is not matched at one junction end, which may reflect a read error. The CDR3 region is CASSGRSELFF. DNA of the CDR3: TGTGCCAGCAGCGGGCGGTCTGAGCTGTTCTTC. V and J are TRBV2 and TRBJ2-1; D is uncertain. Germline V lookup: CDR1 SNHLY, CDR2 FYNNEI. CDR3 length: 11 residues.

The genes are TRBV4-3 and TRBJ1-6, with TRBD1 identical over 10 bases. The CDR3 is 16 amino acids. Germline lookup yields CDR1 LGHNA and CDR2 YSLEER. The CDR3, as DNA: TGCGTCAGTAGCTCCTGGGACAGGGGATGGAATTCACCCCTCCACTTT. It codes for CVSSSWDRGWNSPLHF.

This clonotype showed up just a few times. A much more abundant neighbour one base away suggests this may be a read error. J is TRBJ2-5 and V is TRBV7-8; 10 nucleotides agree with TRBD2. V dropped 3 bases and J dropped 7; count of bases not matched to a gene: 8. Looked up from germline, CDR1 is SGHVS and CDR2 is FQNEAQ. CDR3 length equals 15 residues. The CDR3 nucleotides read TGTGCCAGCAGCTTTAGTAGAGCGGGAGGGGGGACCCAGTACTTC. Its translation is CASSFSRAGGGTQYF.

This clonotype was recorded only once. The junction does not match germline at one end; this may be a read error. The CDR3 nucleotides read TGTGCCAGCACTTACGAGGTATCCTACGAGCAATACTTC. Protein: CASTYEVSYEQYF. V usage is TRBV6-2 or TRBV6-3 and J usage is TRBJ2-7; D gene uncertain. The germline CDR1 and CDR2 sequences are MNHEY and SVGEGT. The CDR3 spans 13 residues.

This clonotype has ten or more counts. The rearrangement links TRBV6-6 to TRBJ1-5; maybe TRBD1 (6 bases). This CDR3 comprises 15 residues. Germline CDR1 MNHNY, CDR2 SVGAGI (reference sequence). V dropped 5 bases and J dropped 6 bases, with 17 bases sitting between them. The CDR3 sequence: CASSPGGGAGQPQHF. CDR3 nucleotide sequence: TGTGCCAGCAGTCCCGGGGGGGGGGCGGGTCAGCCCCAGCATTTT.